This entry lists 27 T cell receptor beta chains sequenced from one sample in a study of blood T cell repertoires in COVID-19. Method: immunoSEQ multiplex PCR; TCRdb's copy keeps in-frame clones and lacks some. The table records roughly 350,000 clones, under 95% of them present only once. What was sequenced was peripheral blood. These TCRs come from a woman aged 18-29 years who had recovered from COVID-19.

The chain joins TRBV3-1 (or the pseudogene TRBV3-2) to TRBJ1-1; TRBD1 matches 8 bases. The germline V gene has CDR1 LGHDT and CDR2 YNNKEL (reference sequence). The length of the CDR3 is 13 residues. The J segment lost 10 bases and the V segment lost 1 base, leaving 5 bases of the junction unmatched. CDR3 sequence reads: CASSQGTGTGAFF. The DNA for the CDR3 is TGTGCCAGCAGCCAAGGGACAGGGACAGGAGCTTTCTTT.

V is TRBV19 and J is TRBJ2-2; TRBD1 is a possible D gene (5 bases). The CDR3 is made up of 14 amino acids. Trimming removed 5 bases at V and 6 bases at J, with 13 bases between. Germline assignment: CDR1 LNHDA and CDR2 SQIVND (reference sequence). The chain's CDR3 is CASSLPGRSGELFF. CDR3 coding DNA: TGTGCCAGTAGTCTGCCAGGGCGATCCGGGGAGCTGTTTTTT.

The chain uses TRBV5-5 and TRBJ2-7; no definite D call. Germline V gene data show CDR1 as SGHKS and CDR2 as YYEKEE (reference sequence). V was clipped by 4 bases and J by 3 bases, with 11 bases between them. There are 13 residues in the CDR3. The CDR3: CASSRKINYEQYV. DNA of the CDR3: TGTGCCAGCAGCCGTAAAATAAACTACGAGCAGTACGTC.

This clone showed up just once. CDR3: CASSPAGGPPEQFF. The CDR3 nucleotides read TGTGCCAGCAGCCCAGCGGGAGGTCCGCCTGAGCAGTTCTTC. This chain joins TRBV27 and TRBJ2-1; the match to TRBD2 covers 9 bases. In germline, CDR1 is MNHEY, CDR2 SMNVEV (reference sequence). The length of the CDR3 is 14 residues. The V segment lost 6 bases and the J segment 9 bases; nucleotides outside the gene matches: 9.

The chain couples TRBV7-9 to TRBJ1-2; 8 nucleotides line up with TRBD1. The V gene end was trimmed by 5 bases and the J gene end by 2 bases; junction bases not matched to a gene: 7. This CDR3 has 15 residues. The germline CDR1 and CDR2 sequences are SEHNR and FQNEAQ (reference sequence). The CDR3 loop reads CASSLDDRGNYGYTF. The CDR3 bases are TGTGCCAGCAGCCTGGACGACAGGGGAAACTATGGCTACACCTTC. The complete variable domain, with remaining parts taken from reference TRBV7-9 and TRBJ1-2, reads DTGVSQNPRHKITKRGQNVTFRCDPISEHNRLYWYRQTLGQGPEFLTYFQNEAQLEKSRLLSDRFSAERPKGSFSTLEIQRTEQGDSAMYLCASSLDDRGNYGYTFGSGTRLTVV.

The chain joins TRBV4-3 to TRBJ2-2; D might be TRBD2 (6 bases). Germline V gene lookup returns CDR1 LGHNA and CDR2 YSLEER. CDR3 length equals 20 residues. V dropped 1 base and J dropped 6 bases, with 27 bases sitting between them. The CDR3 here is CASSQVPPPPTRSFPGELFF. For the CDR3, the DNA is TGCGCCAGCAGCCAAGTACCCCCCCCTCCGACTAGATCTTTCCCCGGGGAGCTGTTTTTT.

The J gene is TRBJ2-2, the V gene TRBV6-6; 7 bases map to TRBD2. This CDR3 comprises 15 residues. The V gene end was trimmed by 0 bases and the J gene end by 3 bases; junction bases not matched to a gene: 1. In germline, CDR1 is MNHNY, CDR2 SVGAGI (reference sequence). Here the CDR3 reads CASSYSAGDTGELFF. The CDR3 DNA follows: TGTGCCAGCAGTTACTCGGCGGGAGACACCGGGGAGCTGTTTTTT.

Turning to this clone: Additional DNA sequences in this sample encode the identical CDR3. The gene calls are TRBV7-2 and TRBJ1-2, with TRBD1 identical over 8 bases. Germline CDR1 and CDR2: SGHTA and FQGNSA. The trim removed 0 bases at V and 5 bases at J, leaving 5 bases unmatched. This CDR3 has 15 residues. As DNA, the CDR3 is TGTGCCAGCAGCTTAGCCCCAGGGGGCGGGTATGGCTACACCTTC. The encoded protein is CASSLAPGGGYGYTF.

In DNA, the CDR3 is TGTGCCAGCAGCTTAGGGGAGAGCTTCCAAGAGACCCAGTACTTC. Amino acid sequence: CASSLGESFQETQYF. The rearrangement links TRBV11-3 to TRBJ2-5; tentatively, D is TRBD2 (5 bases). Trimming removed 1 base at V and 1 base at J, with 10 bases between. This CDR3 contains 15 residues. The germline gives CDR1 SGHNT, CDR2 YENEEA.

The V gene is TRBV2, the J gene TRBJ1-1; 9 bases are a match to TRBD1. Germline loops: CDR1 SNHLY, CDR2 FYNNEI. The J segment lost 1 base and the V segment lost 6 bases, leaving 0 bases of the junction unmatched. This CDR3 has 13 residues. The CDR3 DNA reads as TGTGCCAGCAGACAGGGGGCGAACACTGAAGCTTTCTTT. It codes for CASRQGANTEAFF.

The chain uses TRBV6-5 and TRBJ2-3, with 9 bases that match TRBD2. The CDR3 has 15 residues. Germline V gives CDR1 MNHEY, CDR2 SVGAGI. J lost 4 bases, V lost 2 bases, and 4 bases had no gene match. For the CDR3, the DNA is TGTGCCAGCAGTTACCAGGTAGCGGGAGCAGATACGCAGTATTTT. It translates to CASSYQVAGADTQYF.

V gene TRBV6-5 combines with J gene TRBJ1-6; 9 bases align to TRBD1. This CDR3 is built from 14 residues. Germline CDR1 is MNHEY and CDR2 is SVGAGI. V lost 2 bases and J lost 9; bases outside the gene matches: 2. CDR3 amino acids: CASSYRQGVSPLHF. The CDR3 DNA is TGTGCCAGCAGTTACCGACAGGGGGTTTCACCCCTCCACTTT.

The J gene is TRBJ1-1, the V gene TRBV10-3; D remains unclear. CDR1 ENHRY and CDR2 SYGVKD come from the germline V gene. This CDR3 spans 11 amino acids. Trimming shortened V by 6 bases and J by 2 bases, and 4 bases separated the two germline ends. CDR3 protein: CAISKNTEAFF. The CDR3 DNA reads TGTGCCATCAGCAAAAACACTGAAGCTTTCTTT.

This chain joins TRBV6-4 and TRBJ2-1, with 8 bases fitting TRBD2. Germline values: CDR1 MRHNA, CDR2 SNTAGT. CDR3 length: 15 residues. Germline trimming cut 3 bases from V and 3 bases from J; bases unmatched to any gene: 4. CDR3 DNA: TGTGCCAGCAGTGAAAAAGCGGGAGACTACAATGAGCAGTTCTTC. As protein: CASSEKAGDYNEQFF.

The rearrangement links TRBV15 to TRBJ1-5, with TRBD1 identical over 8 bases. With 5 bases clipped from V and 3 bases from J, the junction kept 9 bases outside the gene matches. Looked up from germline, CDR1 is LNHNV and CDR2 is YYDKDF (reference sequence). The CDR3 contains 16 residues. The CDR3 here is CATSGPGTGLNQPQHF. DNA for the CDR3: TGTGCCACCAGCGGTCCCGGGACAGGCCTCAATCAGCCCCAGCATTTT.

The V call is TRBV5-4, the J call TRBJ1-1; a weak D match, TRBD1 (6 bases). CDR1 is SGHNT and CDR2 is YYREEE in the germline V gene (reference sequence). The CDR3 contains 16 residues. V shed 4 bases and J shed 0 bases, with 16 bases lying between them. CDR3 bases: TGTGCCAGCAGCATCGACCTACAGGGCTTGAACACTGAAGCTTTCTTT. Its protein product is CASSIDLQGLNTEAFF.

The V and J genes are TRBV7-2 and TRBJ2-5, with D perhaps TRBD2 (6 bases). The V end was cut by 3 bases, the J end by 2 bases, with 7 bases between. The CDR3 extends over 13 amino acids. Germline assignment: CDR1 SGHTA and CDR2 FQGNSA. CDR3 nucleotide sequence: TGTGCCAGCAGCTTCGCGGGGCAAGAGACCCAGTACTTC. Encoded protein: CASSFAGQETQYF.

The chain combines TRBV29-1 with TRBJ1-1; TRBD1 matches at 7 bases. Per the germline V gene, CDR1 is SQVTM and CDR2 is ANQGSEA. The CDR3 is 12 amino acids. V lost 4 bases and J lost 6; bases outside the gene matches: 5. The CDR3 nucleotides read TGCAGCGTTGTAAAGGGGGCGGCTGAAGCTTTCTTT. It encodes CSVVKGAAEAFF.

The chain uses TRBV28 and TRBJ1-2; 9 bases fit TRBD1. From germline, CDR1 is MDHEN and CDR2 SYDVKM. V lost 6 bases, J lost 4 bases, and 12 bases stayed unmatched. The CDR3 has 16 amino acids. CDR3: CASSPPGQGVLYGYTF. The CDR3 DNA is TGTGCCAGCAGCCCACCGGGACAGGGAGTTCTCTATGGCTACACCTTC.

The V gene is TRBV19, the J gene TRBJ2-1; 8 positions agree with TRBD2. This CDR3 contains 14 residues. Trimming took 7 bases from V and 7 from J; bases not matched to a gene: 9. Per germline, CDR1 LNHDA and CDR2 SQIVND (reference sequence). CDR3 bases: TGTGCCAGTACTCTAACGGGAGGGAATAATGAGCAGTTCTTC. Its translation is CASTLTGGNNEQFF.

The chain employs TRBV3-1 (or the pseudogene TRBV3-2) and TRBJ1-1, with D unclear. Between the trimmed V and J ends, which lost 0 bases and 4 bases, there was a span of 9 bases. Germline CDR1 reads LGHDT; CDR2 reads YNNKEL (reference sequence). This CDR3 spans 14 amino acids. CDR3 DNA sequence: TGTGCCAGCAGCCAAGATGCCAGAGGCACTGAAGCTTTCTTT. Translated, it gives CASSQDARGTEAFF.

This clone was observed a handful of times. V gene TRBV5-4 combines with J gene TRBJ1-2, with D maybe TRBD1 (6 bases). The CDR3 is made up of 14 amino acids. Trimming stripped 0 bases from V and 4 bases from J, with 10 bases between. The germline gives CDR1 SGHNT, CDR2 YYREEE (reference sequence). The chain's CDR3 is CASSLDRVSYGYTF. The CDR3 coding sequence is TGTGCCAGCAGCTTGGACAGGGTTAGCTATGGCTACACCTTC.

The genes are TRBV5-4 and TRBJ1-1, with D possibly matching TRBD1 (5 bases). The germline CDR1 and CDR2 sequences are SGHNT and YYREEE (reference sequence). The CDR3 runs to 15 residues. V lost 3 bases and J lost 5, with 17 bases in between. In DNA, the CDR3 is TGTGCCAGCAGCTCTGCCAACACGGGGGAAACTGAAGCTTTCTTT. It translates to CASSSANTGETEAFF.

V gene TRBV7-2 combines with J gene TRBJ2-3; TRBD2 matches at 16 bases. The junction had 8 bases not matched to a gene; V was cut back by 2 bases and J by 6 bases. The germline V gene has CDR1 SGHTA and CDR2 FQGNSA. The CDR3 loop spans 18 amino acids. This CDR3 is CASSLLGTSGRASDTQYF. The CDR3 DNA reads as TGTGCCAGCAGCTTACTTGGGACTAGCGGGAGGGCCAGTGATACGCAGTATTTT.

The chain joins TRBV30 to TRBJ2-3; D possibly corresponds to TRBD2 (6 bases). This CDR3 has 16 residues. Trimming cost V 1 base and J 2 bases, with 16 bases left between them. From germline, CDR1 is GTSNPN and CDR2 SVGIG (reference sequence). CDR3 residues: CAWSDPREVNTDTQYF. CDR3 nucleotides: TGTGCCTGGAGTGACCCCAGGGAGGTAAACACAGATACGCAGTATTTT.

This clone appeared once. The chain couples TRBV6-6 to TRBJ1-2; D gene unclear. V shed 5 bases and J shed 6 bases, with 13 bases lying between them. The CDR3 runs 13 residues. Germline V gives CDR1 MNHNY, CDR2 SVGAGI (reference sequence). CDR3: CASSTAHRDGYTF. The CDR3 nucleotides read TGTGCCAGCAGTACCGCCCACCGCGATGGCTACACCTTC.

The chain joins TRBV19 to TRBJ1-1; TRBD1 agrees at 7 bases. Germline V gene data show CDR1 as LNHDA and CDR2 as SQIVND (reference sequence). V was pared by 10 bases and J by 1 base, with 6 bases of the junction left unmatched. The CDR3 is 13 residues long. Written as DNA, the CDR3 is TGTGCCATTCAGACAGGGAGGAACACTGAAGCTTTCTTT. Its protein product is CAIQTGRNTEAFF.